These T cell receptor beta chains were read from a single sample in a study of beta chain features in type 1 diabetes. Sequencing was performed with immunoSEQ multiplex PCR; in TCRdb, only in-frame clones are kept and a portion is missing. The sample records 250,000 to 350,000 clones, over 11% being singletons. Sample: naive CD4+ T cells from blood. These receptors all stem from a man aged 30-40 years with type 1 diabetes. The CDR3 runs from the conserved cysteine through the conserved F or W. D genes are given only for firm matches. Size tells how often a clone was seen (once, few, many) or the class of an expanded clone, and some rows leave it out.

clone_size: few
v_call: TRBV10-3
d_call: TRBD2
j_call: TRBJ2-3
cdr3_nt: TGTGCCATCAGTGCGACTAGCGGACGCACAGATACGCAGTATTTT
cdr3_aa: CAISATSGRTDTQYF

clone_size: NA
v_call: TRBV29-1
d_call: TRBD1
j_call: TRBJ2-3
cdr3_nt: TGCAGCGTTGAAGGGACAGGGTATTGGTCAGATACGCAGTATTTT
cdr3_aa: CSVEGTGYWSDTQYF

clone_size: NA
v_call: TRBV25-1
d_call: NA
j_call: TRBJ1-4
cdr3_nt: TGTGCCAGCAGTGATGAGGGTTCATATGAAAAACTGTTTTTT
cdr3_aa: CASSDEGSYEKLFF

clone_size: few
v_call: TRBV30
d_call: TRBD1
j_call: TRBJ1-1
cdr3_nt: TGTGCCTGGAGTGGGGACAGGATCAACACTGAAGCTTTCTTT
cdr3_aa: CAWSGDRINTEAFF

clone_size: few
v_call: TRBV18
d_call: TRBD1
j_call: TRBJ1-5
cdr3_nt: TGTGCCAGCTCACCAGTAGGGACAGCGCCTTATAGCAATCAGCCCCAGCATTTT
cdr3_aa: CASSPVGTAPYSNQPQHF

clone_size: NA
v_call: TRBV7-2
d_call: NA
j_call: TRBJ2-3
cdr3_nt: TGTGCCAGCAGCCGCGGGACTTCAGATACGCAGTATTTT
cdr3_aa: CASSRGTSDTQYF

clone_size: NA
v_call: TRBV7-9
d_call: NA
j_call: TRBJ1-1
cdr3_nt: TGTGCCAGCAGCTTAATCAGGGGTGAAGCTTTCTTT
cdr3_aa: CASSLIRGEAFF

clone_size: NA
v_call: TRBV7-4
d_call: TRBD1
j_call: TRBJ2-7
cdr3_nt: TGTGCCAGCAGCTTTTGGGACAGGGGGCATCTAGGTGCCTACGAGCAGTACTTC
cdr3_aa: CASSFWDRGHLGAYEQYF

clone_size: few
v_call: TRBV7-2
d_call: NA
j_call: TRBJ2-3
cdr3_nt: TGTGCCAGCAGCTTAGTGGACTTGGGTATAGATACGCAGTATTTT
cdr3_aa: CASSLVDLGIDTQYF

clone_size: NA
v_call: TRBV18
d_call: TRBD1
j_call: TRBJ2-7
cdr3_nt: TGTGCCAGCTCACCGGACAGGTCCTACGAGCAGTACTTC
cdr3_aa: CASSPDRSYEQYF

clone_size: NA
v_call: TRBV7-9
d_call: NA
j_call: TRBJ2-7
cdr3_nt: TGTGCCAGCAGCACGTCGGGACTCTCCTACGAGCAGTACTTC
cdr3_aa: CASSTSGLSYEQYF

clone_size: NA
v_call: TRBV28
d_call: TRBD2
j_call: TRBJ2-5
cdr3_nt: TGTGCCAGCAGTTTGGCCGGGGGGGATAGGGAGACCCAGTACTTC
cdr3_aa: CASSLAGGDRETQYF

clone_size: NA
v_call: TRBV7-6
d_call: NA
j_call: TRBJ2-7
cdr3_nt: TGTGCCAGCAGCCCCTGGACAGCGGCGTCCTACGAGCAGTACTTC
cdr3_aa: CASSPWTAASYEQYF

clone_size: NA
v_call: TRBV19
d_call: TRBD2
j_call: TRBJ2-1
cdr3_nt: TGTGCCAGTAGACCTACTAGCGGGAGGAGCTCCTACAATGAGCAGTTCTTC
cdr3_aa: CASRPTSGRSSYNEQFF

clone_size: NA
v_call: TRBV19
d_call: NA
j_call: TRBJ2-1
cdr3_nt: TGTGCCAGTAGTATAGGGCGGGCTATTTACAATGAGCAGTTCTTC
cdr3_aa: CASSIGRAIYNEQFF

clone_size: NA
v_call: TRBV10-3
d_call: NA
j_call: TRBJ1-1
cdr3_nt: TGTGCCATCAGGGGATCCGGAGGGGCCACTGAAGCTTTCTTT
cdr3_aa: CAIRGSGGATEAFF

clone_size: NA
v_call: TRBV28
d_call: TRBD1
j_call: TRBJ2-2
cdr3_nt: TGTGCCAGCTTGTCAGGGGGCTCCGGGGAGCTGTTTTTT
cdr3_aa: CASLSGGSGELFF

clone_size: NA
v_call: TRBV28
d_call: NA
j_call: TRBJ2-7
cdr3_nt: TGTGCCAGCAGTTTACAGCCAGGCTCCTACGAGCAGTACTTC
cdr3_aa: CASSLQPGSYEQYF

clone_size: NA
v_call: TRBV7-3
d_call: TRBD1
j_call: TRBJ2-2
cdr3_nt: TGTGCCAGCAGTCCAAGGAACAGGGGGCAGGGAGAGCTGTTTTTT
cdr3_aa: CASSPRNRGQGELFF

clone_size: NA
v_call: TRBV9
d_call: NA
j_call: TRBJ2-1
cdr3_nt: TGTGCCAGCAGCGCCATGGGTTCCGGGACAAAAAACGAGCAGTTCTTC
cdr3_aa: CASSAMGSGTKNEQFF

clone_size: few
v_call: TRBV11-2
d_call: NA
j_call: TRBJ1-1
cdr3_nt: TGTGCCAGCAGCTTAGTGTCCGGGAACACTGAAGCTTTCTTT
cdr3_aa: CASSLVSGNTEAFF

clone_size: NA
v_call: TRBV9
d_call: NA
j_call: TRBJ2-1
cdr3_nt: TGTGCCAGCAGCGTAGCGGTTGACCGCGGTGAGCAGTTCTTC
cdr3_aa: CASSVAVDRGEQFF

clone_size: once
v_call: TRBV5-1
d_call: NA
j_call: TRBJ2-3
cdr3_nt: TGCGCCAGCGGTACAACTCGGGATTCAGATACGCAGTATTTT
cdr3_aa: CASGTTRDSDTQYF

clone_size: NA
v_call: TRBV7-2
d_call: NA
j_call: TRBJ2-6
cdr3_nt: TGTGCCAGCAGCACCAGCTGGAGCTCTGGGGCCAACGTCCTGACTTTC
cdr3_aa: CASSTSWSSGANVLTF

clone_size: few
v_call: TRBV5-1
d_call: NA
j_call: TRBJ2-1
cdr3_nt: TGCGCCAGCAGCATGCGCCCCACGAGGAGCTCCTACAATGAGCAGTTCTTC
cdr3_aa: CASSMRPTRSSYNEQFF

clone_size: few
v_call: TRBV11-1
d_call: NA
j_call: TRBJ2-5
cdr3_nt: TGTGCCAGCAGTCCGAGACAGCGGGAAGAGACCCAGTACTTC
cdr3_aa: CASSPRQREETQYF

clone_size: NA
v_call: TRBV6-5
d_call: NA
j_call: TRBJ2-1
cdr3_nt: TGTGCCAGCAGGGAAAGGGGCCCTGTTGAAGGTGAGCAGTTCTTC
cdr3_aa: CASRERGPVEGEQFF

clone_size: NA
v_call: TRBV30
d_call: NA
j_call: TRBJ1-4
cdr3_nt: TGTGCCTGGGACAGGCTAACTAATGAAAAACTGTTTTTT
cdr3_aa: CAWDRLTNEKLFF

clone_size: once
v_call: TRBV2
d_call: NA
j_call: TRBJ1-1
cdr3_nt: TGTGCCAGCAGGGCGGGGATGAACACTGAAGCTTTCTTT
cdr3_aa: CASRAGMNTEAFF

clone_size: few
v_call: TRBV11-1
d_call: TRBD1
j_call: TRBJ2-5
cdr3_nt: TGTGCCAGCAGCTCCTACAGGGGGCAAGAGACCCAGTACTTC
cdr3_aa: CASSSYRGQETQYF

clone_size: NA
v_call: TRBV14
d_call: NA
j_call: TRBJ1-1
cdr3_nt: TGTGCCAGCAGCCAAGAAGGGGAATCGGGTGTACTCACTGAAGCTTTCTTT
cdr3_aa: CASSQEGESGVLTEAFF

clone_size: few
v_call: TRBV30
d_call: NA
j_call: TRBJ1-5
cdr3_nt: TGTGCCTGGAGTGGAGCGTTCAATCAGCCCCAGCATTTT
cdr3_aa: CAWSGAFNQPQHF

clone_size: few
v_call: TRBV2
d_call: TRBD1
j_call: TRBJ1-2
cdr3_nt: TGTGCCAGCAGTTCGGGACAGATCTATGGCTACACCTTC
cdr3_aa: CASSSGQIYGYTF

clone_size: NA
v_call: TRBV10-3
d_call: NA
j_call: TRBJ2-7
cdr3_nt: TGTGCCATTAAAGAGACAGATTCCTACGAGCAGTACTTC
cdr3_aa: CAIKETDSYEQYF

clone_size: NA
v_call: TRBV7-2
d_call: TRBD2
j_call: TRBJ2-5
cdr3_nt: TGTGCCAGCAGCATTAGCGGGCACGCTGGAGAGACCCAGTACTTC
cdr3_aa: CASSISGHAGETQYF

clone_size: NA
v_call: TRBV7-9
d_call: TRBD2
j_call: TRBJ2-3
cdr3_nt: TGTGCCAGCAGCTTTTTAGCGGGAGCCACAGATACGCAGTATTTT
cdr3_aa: CASSFLAGATDTQYF